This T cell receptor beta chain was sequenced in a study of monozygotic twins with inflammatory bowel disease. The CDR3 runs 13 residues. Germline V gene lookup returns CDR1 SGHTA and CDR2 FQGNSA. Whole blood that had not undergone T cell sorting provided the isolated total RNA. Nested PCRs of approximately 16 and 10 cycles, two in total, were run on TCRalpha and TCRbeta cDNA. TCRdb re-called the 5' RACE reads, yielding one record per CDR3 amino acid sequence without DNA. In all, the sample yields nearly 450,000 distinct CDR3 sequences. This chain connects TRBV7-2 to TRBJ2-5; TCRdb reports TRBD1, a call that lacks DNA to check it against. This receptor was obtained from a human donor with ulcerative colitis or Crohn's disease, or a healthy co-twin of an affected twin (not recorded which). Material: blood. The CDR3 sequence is CASIQTGGRTQYF.